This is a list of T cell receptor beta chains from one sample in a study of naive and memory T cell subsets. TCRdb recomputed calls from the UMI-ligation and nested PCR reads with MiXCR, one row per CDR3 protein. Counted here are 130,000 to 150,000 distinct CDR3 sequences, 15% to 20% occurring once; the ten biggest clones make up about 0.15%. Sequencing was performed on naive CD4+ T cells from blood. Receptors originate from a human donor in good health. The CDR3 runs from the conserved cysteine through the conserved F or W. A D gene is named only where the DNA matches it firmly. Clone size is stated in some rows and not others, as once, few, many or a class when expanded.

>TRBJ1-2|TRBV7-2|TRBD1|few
TGTGCCAGCAGCTTACTCCCCCTTCCGGGGACAGGGAACTATGGCTACACCTTC
CASSLLPLPGTGNYGYTF
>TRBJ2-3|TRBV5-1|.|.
TGCGCCAGCAGCTTGGAATCGAGTACAGATACGCAGTATTTT
CASSLESSTDTQYF
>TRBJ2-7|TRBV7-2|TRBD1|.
TGTGCCAGCAGCGTCAACAGGGGGAGCTACGAGCAGTACTTC
CASSVNRGSYEQYF
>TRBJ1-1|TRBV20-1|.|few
TGCAGTGCTAGAGGGGCGGTGAAGACCACTGAAGCTTTCTTT
CSARGAVKTTEAFF
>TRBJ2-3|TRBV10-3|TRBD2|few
TGTGCCATCAGTTACTCTAGCGGGAGCACAGATACGCAGTATTTT
CAISYSSGSTDTQYF
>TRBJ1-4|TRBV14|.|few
TGTGCCAGCAGCCAAGATGACAGATATGAAAAACTGTTTTTT
CASSQDDRYEKLFF
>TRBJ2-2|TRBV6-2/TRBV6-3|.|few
TGTGCCAGCACCCAGATGCGGTTAACCGGGGAGCTGTTTTTT
CASTQMRLTGELFF
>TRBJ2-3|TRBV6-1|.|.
TGTGCCAGCAGCCCGGTTGGGGGTGCAGATACGCAGTATTTT
CASSPVGGADTQYF
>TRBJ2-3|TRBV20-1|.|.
TGCAGTGCTCCGAACAGGGTGGCAGATACGCAGTATTTT
CSAPNRVADTQYF
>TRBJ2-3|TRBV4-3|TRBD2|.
TGCGCCAGCAGCCGCATGGGCGGGACTAGCGGTTCTAGCACAGATACGCAGTATTTT
CASSRMGGTSGSSTDTQYF
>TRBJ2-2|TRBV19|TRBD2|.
TGTGCCAGTAGTGCCCTAAAAGCGGGAGGGTCCGGGGAGCTGTTTTTT
CASSALKAGGSGELFF
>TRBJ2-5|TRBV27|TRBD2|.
TGTGCCAGCAGTCCCATACGCCTAGCGGGAGACCAAGAGACCCAGTACTTC
CASSPIRLAGDQETQYF
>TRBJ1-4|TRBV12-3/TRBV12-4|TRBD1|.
TGTGCCTCGCGAACCGGGACAGAAAATGAAAAACTGTTTTTT
CASRTGTENEKLFF
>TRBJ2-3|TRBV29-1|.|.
TGCAGCGTTGATTTTAATACGCAGTATTTT
CSVDFNTQYF
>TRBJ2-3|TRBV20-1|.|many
TGCAGTGCTAGACCGATGGGGGGAGGCGCAGATACGCAGTATTTT
CSARPMGGGADTQYF
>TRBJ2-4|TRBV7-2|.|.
TGTGCCAGCAGCCCATCAGGGCTAGCCAAAAACATTCAGTACTTC
CASSPSGLAKNIQYF
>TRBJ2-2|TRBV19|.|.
TGTGCCAGTAGTAAACCGAAAGTAGGCCAAACCTCCGCCACCGGGGAGCTGTTTTTT
CASSKPKVGQTSATGELFF
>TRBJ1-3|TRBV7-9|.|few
TGTGCCAGCAGCTTAGCGTCAAGAAACACCATATATTTT
CASSLASRNTIYF
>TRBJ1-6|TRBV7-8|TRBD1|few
TGTGCCAGCAGCCTCAAACTGGGACAGTATAATTCACCCCTCCACTTT
CASSLKLGQYNSPLHF
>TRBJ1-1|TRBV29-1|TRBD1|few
TGCAGCGCTGACCCGGGACAGACGAACACTGAAGCTTTCTTT
CSADPGQTNTEAFF
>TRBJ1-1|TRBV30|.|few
TGTGCCTGGAGTGTCGCAGGCTCGGGCGGCACTGAAGCTTTCTTT
CAWSVAGSGGTEAFF
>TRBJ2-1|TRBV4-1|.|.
TGCGCCAGCAGCCAAGATGGATATTCTGGCAATGAGCAGTTCTTC
CASSQDGYSGNEQFF
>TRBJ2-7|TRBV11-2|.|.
TGTGCCAGCAGCGACCCGGGACGTTTCTACGAGCAGTACTTC
CASSDPGRFYEQYF
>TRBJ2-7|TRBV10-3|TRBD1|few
TGTGCCATCAGTCCGGGACAGGGCTCCTACGAGCAGTACTTC
CAISPGQGSYEQYF
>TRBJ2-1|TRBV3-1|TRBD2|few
TGTGCCAGCAGCCAAGACCAGAGGACTAGCGGGAGCCGAAATGAGCAGTTCTTC
CASSQDQRTSGSRNEQFF
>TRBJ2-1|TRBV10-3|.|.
TGTGCCATCAGTGATCCGGGTCCGTGGGCCTACAATGAGCAGTTCTTC
CAISDPGPWAYNEQFF
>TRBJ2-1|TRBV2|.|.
TGTGCCAGCAACGGGAGATGGAATGAGCAGTTCTTC
CASNGRWNEQFF
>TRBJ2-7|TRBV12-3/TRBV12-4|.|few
TGTGCCAGCAGTTTACGGGGGGCTAGCGAGCAGTACTTC
CASSLRGASEQYF
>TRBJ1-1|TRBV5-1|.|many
TGCGCCAGCAGCTTGGACAGCCTGAACACTGAAGCTTTCTTT
CASSLDSLNTEAFF
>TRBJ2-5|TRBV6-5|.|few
TGTGCCAGCAGTCCCGGGTGGAACCAAGAGACCCAGTACTTC
CASSPGWNQETQYF
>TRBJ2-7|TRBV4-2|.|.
TGTGCCAGCAGCCGACACATCCCGGGATCCAGGAGCTCCTACGAGCAGTACTTC
CASSRHIPGSRSSYEQYF
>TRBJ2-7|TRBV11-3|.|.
TGTGCCAGCAGCTTTTTCGGTCGGCTTTGGGTCGCCTACGAGCAGTACTTC
CASSFFGRLWVAYEQYF
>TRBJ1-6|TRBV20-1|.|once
TGCAGTGCCCCTACCGGACAGAGAAATTCACCCCTCCACTTT
CSAPTGQRNSPLHF
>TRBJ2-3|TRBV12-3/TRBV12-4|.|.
TGTGCCAGCAGTTGGGACCTTACTGGGGCAGATACGCAGTATTTT
CASSWDLTGADTQYF
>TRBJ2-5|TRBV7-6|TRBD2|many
TGTGCCAGCAGATGGGGACTAGCGGGAGATGAGACCCAGTACTTC
CASRWGLAGDETQYF
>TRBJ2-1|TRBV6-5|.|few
TGTGCCAGCAGCCCCGGCGACAGCTCCTACAATGAGCAGTTCTTC
CASSPGDSSYNEQFF
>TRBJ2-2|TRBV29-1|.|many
TGCAGCGTTGACGAAGGACCGACCGGGGAGCTGTTTTTT
CSVDEGPTGELFF
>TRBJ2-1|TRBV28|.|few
TGTGCCTCAGGGGGTTCGGAGGGCCCCAGGAATGAGCAGTTCTTC
CASGGSEGPRNEQFF
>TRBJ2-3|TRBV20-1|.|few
TGCAGTGCGCTCCCCCTGTACGAGGACGGCGAAGATACGCAGTATTTT
CSALPLYEDGEDTQYF
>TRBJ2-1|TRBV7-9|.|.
TGTGCCAGCAGCTTAGGTTCTGATGAGCAGTTCTTC
CASSLGSDEQFF
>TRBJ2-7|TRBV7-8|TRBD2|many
TGTGCCAGCAGCTTGGGACTAGCGGGAGTTTACGAGCAGTACTTC
CASSLGLAGVYEQYF